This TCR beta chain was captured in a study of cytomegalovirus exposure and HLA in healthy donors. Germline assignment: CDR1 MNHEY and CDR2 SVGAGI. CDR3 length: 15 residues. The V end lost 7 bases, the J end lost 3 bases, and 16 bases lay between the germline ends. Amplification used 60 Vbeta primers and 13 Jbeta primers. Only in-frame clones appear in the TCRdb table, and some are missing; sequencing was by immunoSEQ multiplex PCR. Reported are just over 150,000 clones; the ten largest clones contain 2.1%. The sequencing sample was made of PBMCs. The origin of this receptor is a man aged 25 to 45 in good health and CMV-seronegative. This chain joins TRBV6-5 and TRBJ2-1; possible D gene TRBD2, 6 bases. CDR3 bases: TGTGCCAGCACCAAGGGACTTGAGAGCTACAATGAGCAGTTCTTC. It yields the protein CASTKGLESYNEQFF.